This TCR beta chain was sequenced during a study of read filtering for tumor transcriptome and immune sequencing. To note about this clonotype: A much larger clone sits a single nucleotide away, making a read error possible.

The library was built from roughly 400 ng RNA with molecular barcoded adaptors for alpha/delta and beta/gamma chains. TCRdb independently ran MiXCR on the reads; one entry per CDR3 protein. Here the sample spans some 140,000 distinct CDR3 sequences, approximately 13% being singletons. This CDR3 has 13 amino acids. Germline V gene lookup returns CDR1 SGHAT and CDR2 FQNNGV. Trimming took 5 bases from V and 5 from J, leaving 11 bases between them. J is TRBJ2-3 and V is TRBV11-2; the D gene is possibly TRBD1 (6 bases). Sample: a population of CD138-negative cells sorted from bone marrow. The sequence was collected from a donor at least 40 years old with multiple myeloma. The CDR3 DNA reads TGTGCCAGCAGCCGGGACACGAGAGATACGCAGTATTTT. As protein: CASSRDTRDTQYF.